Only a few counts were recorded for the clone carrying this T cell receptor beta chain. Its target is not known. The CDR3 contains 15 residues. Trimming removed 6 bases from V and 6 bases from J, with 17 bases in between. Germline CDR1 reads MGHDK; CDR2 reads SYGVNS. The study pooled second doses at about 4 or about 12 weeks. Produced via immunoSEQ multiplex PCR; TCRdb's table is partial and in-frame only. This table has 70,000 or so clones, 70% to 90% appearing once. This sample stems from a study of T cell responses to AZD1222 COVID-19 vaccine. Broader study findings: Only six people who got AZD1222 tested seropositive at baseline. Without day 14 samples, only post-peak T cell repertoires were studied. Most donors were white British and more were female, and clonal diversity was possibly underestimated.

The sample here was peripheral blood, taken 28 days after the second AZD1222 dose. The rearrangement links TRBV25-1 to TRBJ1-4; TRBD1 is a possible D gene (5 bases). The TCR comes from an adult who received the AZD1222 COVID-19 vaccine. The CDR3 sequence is CASSPNWGEDEKLFF. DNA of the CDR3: TGTGCCAGCAGCCCAAATTGGGGGGAAGATGAAAAACTGTTTTTT.